This T cell receptor (beta chain) was profiled in a study of CD8+ T cells in alopecia areata. Study information: Each of the treated patients was given oral tofacitinib, 5 to 10 mg twice daily, for moderate-to-severe alopecia areata. The study, taken as a whole, reports: Tofacitinib produced a significant decrease in scalp clonality and in expanded CD8+ clones among the top 100. Against the mouse data, patients shared TCRs less clearly, possibly for HLA reasons. Persistence of many expanded lesional clones was seen in scalp and blood during tofacitinib.

About this clone: Its antigen remains unknown.

cDNA reverse transcribed from extracted RNA served as the sequencing template. The method was immunoSEQ multiplex PCR; TCRdb's version includes in-frame clones alone and lacks a portion of them. This table holds 200,000 to 250,000 clones, over 60% found once. The treatment is: oral pan-JAK inhibitor, 5-10 mg twice daily. This CDR3 contains 13 residues. Between the trimmed V and J ends, which lost 7 bases and 3 bases, there was a span of 7 bases. CDR1 is LNHDA and CDR2 is SQIVND in the germline V gene (reference sequence). This TCR was recovered from a human donor with alopecia areata. The material was CD4+ T cells sorted from blood, obtained at week 4, from a patient treated with tofacitinib. The rearrangement uses TRBV19 and TRBJ2-6; maybe TRBD2 (5 bases). CDR3 nucleotide sequence: TGTGCCAGTATAGAGGGTGGGGCCAACGTCCTGACTTTC. It specifies CASIEGGANVLTF. Using reference TRBV19 and TRBJ2-6 for the parts outside the CDR3, the full variable domain is DGGITQSPKYLFRKEGQNVTLSCEQNLNHDAMYWYRQDPGQGLRLIYYSQIVNDFQKGDIAEGYSVSREKKESFPLTVTSAQKNPTAFYLCASIEGGANVLTFGAGSRLTVL.